The T cell receptor (beta chain) described here comes from a study of response to subunit inactivated influenza vaccine. Study-wide points: Authors suggested each seasonal influenza vaccination recruits few new T cells.

TCRdb re-analysed the RT-PCR reads in MiXCR, keeping a single row per CDR3 protein. The sample lists hundreds of thousands of distinct CDR3 sequences, approximately 7.6% seen once, with under 15% in the top ten. The CDR3 covers 13 residues. CDR1 DFQATT and CDR2 SNEGSKA come from the germline V gene (reference sequence). The V gene lost 0 bases and the J gene lost 8 bases, with 13 bases spanning the gap. This clonotype was seen only a few times. The antigen is unknown. This TCR was sampled from a man between 45 and 75 years old who received an inactivated influenza vaccine. The source material was PBMCs from blood, sampled around 25 months after vaccination. This chain uses TRBV20-1 with TRBJ1-2, with D perhaps matching TRBD1 (5 bases). Here the CDR3 reads CSAREGGTLGYTF. CDR3 in DNA: TGCAGTGCTAGAGAAGGAGGGACTCTCGGCTACACCTTC.